This TCR beta chain derives from a study of neurological immune-mediated disorders. This CDR3 spans 15 amino acids. In germline, CDR1 is KGHSH, CDR2 LQKENI. Deletions cut 3 bases from V and 6 bases from J, with 15 bases between. Using its own MiXCR run on the 5' RACE reads, TCRdb lists one record per CDR3 protein. Here the sample spans roughly 25,000 distinct CDR3 sequences, 13% being singletons. Indicated time point: technical triplicate 1. Input material: CD4+ T cells from blood. This TCR was recovered from a female donor with HTLV-1-associated myelopathy (HAM/TSP). The V gene is TRBV18, the J gene TRBJ2-1, with D possibly being TRBD1 or TRBD2 (5 bases each). CDR3 residues: CASSPGTTSGNEQFF. CDR3 coding DNA: TGTGCCAGCTCACCCGGGACCACCTCGGGCAATGAGCAGTTCTTC.